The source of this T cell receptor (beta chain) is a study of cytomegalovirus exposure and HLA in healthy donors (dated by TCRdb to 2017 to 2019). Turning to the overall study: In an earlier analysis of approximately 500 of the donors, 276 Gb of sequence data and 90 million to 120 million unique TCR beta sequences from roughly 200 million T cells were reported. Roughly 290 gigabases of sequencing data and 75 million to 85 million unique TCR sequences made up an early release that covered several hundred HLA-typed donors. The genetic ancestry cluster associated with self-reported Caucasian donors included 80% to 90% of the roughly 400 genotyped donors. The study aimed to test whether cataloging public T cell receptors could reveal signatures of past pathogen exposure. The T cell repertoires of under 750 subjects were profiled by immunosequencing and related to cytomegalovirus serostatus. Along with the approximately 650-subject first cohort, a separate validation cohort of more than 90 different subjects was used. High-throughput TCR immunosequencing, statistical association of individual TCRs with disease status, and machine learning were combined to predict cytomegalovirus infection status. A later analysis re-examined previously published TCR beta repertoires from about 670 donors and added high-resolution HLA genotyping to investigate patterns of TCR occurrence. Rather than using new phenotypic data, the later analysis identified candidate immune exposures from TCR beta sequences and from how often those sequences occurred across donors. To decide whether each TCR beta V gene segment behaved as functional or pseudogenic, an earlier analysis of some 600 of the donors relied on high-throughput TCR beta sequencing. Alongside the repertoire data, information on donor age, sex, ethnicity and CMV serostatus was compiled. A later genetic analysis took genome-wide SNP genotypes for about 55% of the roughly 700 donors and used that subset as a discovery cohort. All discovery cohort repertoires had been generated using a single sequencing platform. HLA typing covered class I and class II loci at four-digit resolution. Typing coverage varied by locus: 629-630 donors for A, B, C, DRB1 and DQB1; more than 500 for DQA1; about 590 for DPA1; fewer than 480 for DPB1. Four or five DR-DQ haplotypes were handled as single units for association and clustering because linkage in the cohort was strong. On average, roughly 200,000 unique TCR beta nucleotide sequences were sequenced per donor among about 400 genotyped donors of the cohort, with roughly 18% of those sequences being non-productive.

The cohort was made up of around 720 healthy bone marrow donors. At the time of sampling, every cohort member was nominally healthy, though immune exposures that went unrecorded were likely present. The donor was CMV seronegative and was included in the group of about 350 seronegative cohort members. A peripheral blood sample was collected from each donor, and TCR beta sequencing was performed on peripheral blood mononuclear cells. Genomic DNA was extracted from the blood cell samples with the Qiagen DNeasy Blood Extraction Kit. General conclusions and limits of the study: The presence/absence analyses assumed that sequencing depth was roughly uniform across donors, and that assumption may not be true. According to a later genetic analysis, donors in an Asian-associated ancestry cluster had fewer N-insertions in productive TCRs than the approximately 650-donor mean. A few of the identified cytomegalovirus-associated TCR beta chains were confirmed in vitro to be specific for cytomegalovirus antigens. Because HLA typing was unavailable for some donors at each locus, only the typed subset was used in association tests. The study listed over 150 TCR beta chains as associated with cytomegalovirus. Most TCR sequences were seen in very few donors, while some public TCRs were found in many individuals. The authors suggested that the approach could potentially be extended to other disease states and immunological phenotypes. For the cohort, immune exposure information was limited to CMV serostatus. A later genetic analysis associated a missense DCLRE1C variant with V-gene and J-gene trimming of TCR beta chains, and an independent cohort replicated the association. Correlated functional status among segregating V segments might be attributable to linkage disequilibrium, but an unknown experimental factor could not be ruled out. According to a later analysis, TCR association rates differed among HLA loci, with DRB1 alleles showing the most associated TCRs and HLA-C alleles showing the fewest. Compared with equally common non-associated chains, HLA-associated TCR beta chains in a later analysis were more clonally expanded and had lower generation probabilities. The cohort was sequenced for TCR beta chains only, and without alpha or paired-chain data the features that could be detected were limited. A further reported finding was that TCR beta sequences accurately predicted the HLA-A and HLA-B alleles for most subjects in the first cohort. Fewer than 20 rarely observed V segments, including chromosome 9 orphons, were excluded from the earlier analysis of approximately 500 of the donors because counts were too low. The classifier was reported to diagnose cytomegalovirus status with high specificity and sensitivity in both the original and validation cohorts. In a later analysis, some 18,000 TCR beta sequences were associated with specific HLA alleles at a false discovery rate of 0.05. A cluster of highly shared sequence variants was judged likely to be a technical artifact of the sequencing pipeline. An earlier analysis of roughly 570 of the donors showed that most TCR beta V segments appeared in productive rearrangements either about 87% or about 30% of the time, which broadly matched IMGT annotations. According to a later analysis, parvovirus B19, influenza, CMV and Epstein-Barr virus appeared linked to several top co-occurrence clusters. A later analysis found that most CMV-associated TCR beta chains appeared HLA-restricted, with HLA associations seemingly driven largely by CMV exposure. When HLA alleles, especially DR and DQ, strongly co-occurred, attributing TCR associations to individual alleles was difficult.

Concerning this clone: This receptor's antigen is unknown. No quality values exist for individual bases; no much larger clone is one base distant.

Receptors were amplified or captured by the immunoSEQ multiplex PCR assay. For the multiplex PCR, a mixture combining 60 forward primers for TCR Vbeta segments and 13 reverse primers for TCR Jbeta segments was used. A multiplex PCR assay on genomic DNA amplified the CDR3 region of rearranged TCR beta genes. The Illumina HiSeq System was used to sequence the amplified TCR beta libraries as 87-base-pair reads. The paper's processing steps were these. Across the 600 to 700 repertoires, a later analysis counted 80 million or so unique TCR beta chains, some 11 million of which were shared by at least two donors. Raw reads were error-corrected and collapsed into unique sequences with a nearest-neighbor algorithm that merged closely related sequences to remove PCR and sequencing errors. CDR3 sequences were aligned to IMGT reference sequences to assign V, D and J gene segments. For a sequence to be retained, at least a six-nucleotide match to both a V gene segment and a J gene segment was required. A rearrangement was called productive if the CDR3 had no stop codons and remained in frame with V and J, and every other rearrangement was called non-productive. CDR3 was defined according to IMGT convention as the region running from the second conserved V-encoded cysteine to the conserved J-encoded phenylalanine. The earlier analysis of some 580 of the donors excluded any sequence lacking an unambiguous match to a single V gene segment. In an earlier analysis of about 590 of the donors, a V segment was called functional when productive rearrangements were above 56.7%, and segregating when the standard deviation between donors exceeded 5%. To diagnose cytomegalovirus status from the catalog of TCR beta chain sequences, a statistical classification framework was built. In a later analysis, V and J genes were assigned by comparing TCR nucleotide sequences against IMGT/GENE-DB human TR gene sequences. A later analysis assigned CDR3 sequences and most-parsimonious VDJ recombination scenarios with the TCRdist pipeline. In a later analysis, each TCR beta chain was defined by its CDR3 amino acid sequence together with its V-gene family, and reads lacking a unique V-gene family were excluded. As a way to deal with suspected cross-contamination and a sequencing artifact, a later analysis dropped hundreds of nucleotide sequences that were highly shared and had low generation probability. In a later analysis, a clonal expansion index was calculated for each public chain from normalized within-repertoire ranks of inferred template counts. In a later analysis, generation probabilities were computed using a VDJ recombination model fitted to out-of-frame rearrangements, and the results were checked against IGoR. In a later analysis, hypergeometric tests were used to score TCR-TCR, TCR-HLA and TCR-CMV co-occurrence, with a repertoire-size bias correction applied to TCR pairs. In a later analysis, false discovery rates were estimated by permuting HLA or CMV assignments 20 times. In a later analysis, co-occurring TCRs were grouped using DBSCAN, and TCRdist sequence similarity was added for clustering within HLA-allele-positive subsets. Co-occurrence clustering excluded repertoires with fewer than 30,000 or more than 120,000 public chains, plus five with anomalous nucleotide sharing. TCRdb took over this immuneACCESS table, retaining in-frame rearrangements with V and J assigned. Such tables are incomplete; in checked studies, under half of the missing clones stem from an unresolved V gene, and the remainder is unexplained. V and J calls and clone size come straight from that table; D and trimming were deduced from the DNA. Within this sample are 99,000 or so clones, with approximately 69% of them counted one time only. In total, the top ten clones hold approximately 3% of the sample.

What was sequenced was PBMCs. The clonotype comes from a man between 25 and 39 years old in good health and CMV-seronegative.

For the CDR3, the sequence is CASSFRGGASGTHEQYF. The bases are TGTGCCAGCAGCTTTCGGGGGGGGGCTAGCGGGACCCACGAGCAGTACTTC. The rearranged segments are TRBV11-2 and TRBJ2-7, with 9 central nucleotides matching TRBD2. The junction shows trimming of 3 bases on V and 5 bases on J, and the gene matches do not reach 14 bases of it. The CDR3 starts with the cysteine, ends with the phenylalanine, and has 17 residues. The read is trimmed to its CDR3 DNA, 51 bases read in frame from base 1. CDR1 SGHAT and CDR2 FQNNGV were looked up in the germline V gene.